These 27 T cell receptor beta chains originate from one sample sequenced in a study of regulatory T cells in long-lasting Graves disease (dated by TCRdb to the early 2020s). The time point tag for this specimen amounts to: persistent/refractory GD, antithyroid drugs over 5 years with positive TRAb. For both TCR sequencing and RNA sequencing, RNA was extracted from PBMCs in TRIzol. The protocol used for the library was multiplex PCR. Sequencing took place on an Illumina HiSeq 4000. CDR3 regions were amplified by Arm-PCR with iRepertoire HTBI primers to construct TCR beta libraries. Using fastp trimming at Q25 and MiXCR clonotype assembly, TCRdb reanalyzed the public sequencing data and kept in-frame beta chains. Identical CDR3 proteins give one entry, which carries the most common genes and DNA. In this sample the table shows approximately 690,000 distinct CDR3 sequences, around 30% of which occur a single time. The ten largest clonotypes hold around 42% of the sample.

Source: peripheral blood mononuclear cells (PBMCs), taken when the disease was refractory, from a patient treated with antithyroid drugs. Receptor source: a female donor with Graves disease.

The rearrangement joins TRBV27 to TRBJ1-3; unclear D gene. Per germline, CDR1 MNHEY and CDR2 SMNVEV (reference sequence). V dropped 5 bases and J dropped 4 bases, with 12 bases sitting between them. The CDR3 is made up of 14 amino acids. CDR3 nucleotides: TGTGCCAGCAGTATGACGGGGAGCGGAAACACCATATATTTT. This sequence encodes CASSMTGSGNTIYF.

The gene calls are TRBV13 and TRBJ1-3; D call uncertain. Trimming removed 2 bases at V and 0 bases at J, with 8 bases between. This CDR3 region has 15 residues. The V gene's germline CDR1 is PRHDT and CDR2 FYEKMQ (reference sequence). The DNA for the CDR3 is TGTGCCAGCAGCTTAAACGGCTTCTCTGGAAACACCATATATTTT. It yields the protein CASSLNGFSGNTIYF.

This clonotype was counted at least ten times. The chain is built from TRBV2 and TRBJ2-7; a possible D gene is TRBD2 (6 bases). CDR1 is SNHLY, CDR2 FYNNEI, per germline. This CDR3 spans 16 amino acids. Trimming removed 6 bases at V and 3 bases at J, with 21 bases between. The CDR3 loop reads CASRGTGSAGIYEQYF. The CDR3, as DNA: TGTGCCAGCAGGGGGACGGGGAGTGCGGGGATCTACGAGCAGTACTTC.

The J gene is TRBJ2-5, the V gene TRBV4-2; no clear D. CDR3 length: 13 amino acids. V was clipped by 2 bases and J by 3 bases, with 7 bases between them. Germline V gene sequence: CDR1 LGHNA, CDR2 YNFKEQ. The DNA for the CDR3 is TGTGCCAGCAGCCAATTTGCAGAAGAGACCCAGTACTTC. This sequence encodes CASSQFAEETQYF.

This clonotype was seen many times. V and J are TRBV20-1 and TRBJ2-5; D possibly corresponds to TRBD1 (5 bases). The CDR3 length is 12 residues. V lost 0 bases to trimming and J lost 6 bases, with 8 bases between them. Looked up from germline, CDR1 is DFQATT and CDR2 is SNEGSKA (reference sequence). The CDR3 here is CSARDRAKTQYF. CDR3 coding DNA: TGCAGTGCTAGAGACAGGGCGAAGACCCAGTACTTC.

This clonotype was found a few times. This chain's CDR3 is CASSLAGSEGTEAFF. As DNA, the CDR3 is TGCGCCAGCAGCTTGGCGGGTAGTGAAGGCACTGAAGCTTTCTTT. This chain connects TRBV5-1 to TRBJ1-1; D not certain. Trimming stripped 0 bases from V and 4 bases from J, with 13 bases between. From germline, CDR1 is SGHRS and CDR2 YFSETQ. The CDR3 is made up of 15 amino acids.

Only a few counts were recorded for this clonotype. The chain combines TRBV20-1 with TRBJ1-2; maybe TRBD1 (5 bases). Germline lookup yields CDR1 DFQATT and CDR2 SNEGSKA (reference sequence). Trimming removed 0 bases at V and 0 bases at J, with 11 bases between. The CDR3 is made up of 15 amino acids. The CDR3: CSARDHGATNYGYTF. Here the CDR3 DNA reads TGCAGTGCTAGAGATCACGGGGCCACTAACTATGGCTACACCTTC.

In this sample, this clonotype turned up many times. V usage is TRBV2 and J usage is TRBJ2-4, with 7 bases fitting TRBD2. Trimming took 1 base from V and 6 from J; bases not matched to a gene: 3. The germline V gene encodes CDR1 SNHLY and CDR2 FYNNEI. This CDR3 region has 14 residues. The CDR3 loop reads CASSEGGGGNIQYF. The CDR3 nucleotides read TGTGCCAGCAGTGAAGGGGGCGGGGGAAACATTCAGTACTTC. The full variable domain, rest sourced from reference TRBV2 and TRBJ2-4, is EPEVTQTPSHQVTQMGQEVILRCVPISNHLYFYWYRQILGQKVEFLVSFYNNEISEKSEIFDDQFSVERPDGSNFTLKIRSTKLEDSAMYFCASSEGGGGNIQYFGAGTRLSVL.

The V gene is TRBV29-1, the J gene TRBJ2-7; TRBD1 aligns across 7 bases. CDR1 is SQVTM, CDR2 ANQGSEA, per germline. J was trimmed by 4 bases and V by 7 bases; bases with no gene match: 7. The CDR3 totals 12 residues. The CDR3, as DNA: TGCAGCGCCCTGACAGGGAGATACGAGCAGTACTTC. This gives the protein CSALTGRYEQYF.

The chain joins TRBV9 to TRBJ1-1; 10 bases line up with TRBD1. CDR1 and CDR2 from the germline V gene are SGDLS and YYNGEE. The J segment lost 5 bases and the V segment lost 0 bases, leaving 4 bases of the junction unmatched. The CDR3 extends over 15 amino acids. CDR3 DNA: TGTGCCAGCAGCGTAGAAGACAGGGGGCGAACTGAAGCTTTCTTT. This sequence encodes CASSVEDRGRTEAFF.

The chain carries TRBV20-1 and TRBJ2-5, with D tentatively TRBD2 (6 bases). Trimming took off 1 base at V and 5 bases at J, with 11 bases between the two ends. CDR1 and CDR2 (germline): DFQATT, SNEGSKA (reference sequence). This CDR3 is 13 amino acids long. The CDR3: CSARALARETQYF. The CDR3 coding sequence is TGCAGTGCTAGAGCACTAGCTCGGGAGACCCAGTACTTC.

Here the CDR3 DNA reads TGTGCCAGCAGTTACCCCACAGGGGGCACTGAAGCTTTCTTT. Residues: CASSYPTGGTEAFF. The chain joins TRBV6-9 to TRBJ1-1; TRBD1 matches at 8 bases. J lost 4 bases, V lost 3 bases, and 4 bases had no gene match. Germline lookup yields CDR1 MNHGY and CDR2 SVAAGI. The CDR3 totals 14 residues.

This clonotype was seen a few times. The chain uses TRBV6-5 and TRBJ1-2; no clear D gene. V was cut by 2 bases and J by 4 bases, with 8 bases left in between. This CDR3 contains 13 residues. Germline CDR1 reads MNHEY; CDR2 reads SVGAGI. CDR3 loop: CASSYQSSYGYTF. The CDR3 coding sequence is TGTGCCAGCAGTTACCAATCTTCCTATGGCTACACCTTC.

On this clonotype: The conserved phenylalanine or tryptophan normally closing the CDR3 is absent here, so this likely arose from a read error. For the CDR3, the DNA is TGCAGCGTTGAATCGGCCAGGGTGAACACTGAAGCTTTCTCT. It is translated as CSVESARVNTEAFS. The chain links TRBV29-1 to TRBJ1-1, with TRBD1 as a possible D gene (5 bases). The CDR3 sequence is 14 residues long. Germline values: CDR1 SQVTM, CDR2 ANQGSEA. The V gene lost 2 bases and the J gene lost 0 bases, with 10 bases spanning the gap.

This clonotype was detected many times. V and J are TRBV6-1 and TRBJ2-7; TRBD2 matches 11 bases. Germline CDR1 is MNHNS and CDR2 is SASEGT. The CDR3 sequence is 19 residues long. V lost 7 bases, J lost 0 bases, and 17 bases stayed unmatched. The CDR3 spells CASIRSGGDSGRASYEQYF. As DNA, the CDR3 is TGTGCCAGCATTCGGTCAGGGGGTGATAGCGGGAGGGCCTCCTACGAGCAGTACTTC.

This chain joins TRBV29-1 and TRBJ1-2; TRBD1 agrees at 8 bases. With 3 bases clipped from V and 5 bases from J, the junction kept 14 bases outside the gene matches. Germline V gene lookup returns CDR1 SQVTM and CDR2 ANQGSEA. The CDR3 spans 16 residues. Written as DNA, the CDR3 is TGCAGCGTTGATGGGGAGAGACAGGGGATGTGGTATGGCTACACCTTC. This codes for CSVDGERQGMWYGYTF.

The genes are TRBV6-1 and TRBJ1-5; D gene ambiguous. Trimming left V 8 bases short and J 6 bases short, with 17 bases between. The CDR3 contains 14 residues. Germline-derived CDR1 and CDR2 are MNHNS and SASEGT. The CDR3 loop reads CASGQASHRQPQHF. CDR3 bases: TGTGCCAGCGGGCAGGCCTCTCACCGTCAGCCCCAGCATTTT.

This chain uses TRBV6-1 with TRBJ1-1; D remains ambiguous. The CDR3 has 14 amino acids. V dropped 2 bases and J dropped 5 bases, with 12 bases sitting between them. Germline V gene lookup returns CDR1 MNHNS and CDR2 SASEGT. CDR3 sequence reads: CASSEQWAGTEAFF. In DNA form, the CDR3 reads TGTGCCAGCAGTGAACAGTGGGCAGGAACTGAAGCTTTCTTT.

The chain employs TRBV12-3 or TRBV12-4 and TRBJ2-7, with D possibly matching TRBD2 (5 bases). V gave up 8 bases and J gave up 0 bases, with 32 bases separating them. CDR3 length equals 20 residues. This CDR3 is CASSQTNPVGVDWGSYEQYF. Here the CDR3 DNA reads TGTGCCAGCTCACAAACAAACCCCGTCGGTGTGGACTGGGGCTCCTACGAGCAGTACTTC.

The chain recombines TRBV11-2 with TRBJ1-1, with TRBD1 matching over 8 bases. The CDR3 is made up of 15 amino acids. Trimming took 1 base from V and 2 from J; bases not matched to a gene: 3. Germline V gene lookup returns CDR1 SGHAT and CDR2 FQNNGV. CDR3 in amino acids: CASSLGQGANTEAFF. The CDR3 coding sequence is TGTGCCAGCAGCTTAGGGCAGGGGGCCAACACTGAAGCTTTCTTT.

The chain carries TRBV6-1 and TRBJ1-6; 7 positions match TRBD1. Trimming cost V 6 bases and J 6 bases; bases outside gene matches: 8. CDR1 is MNHNS, CDR2 SASEGT, per germline. This CDR3 contains 15 residues. The CDR3 sequence is CASSSRDSRNSPLHF. DNA for the CDR3: TGTGCCAGCAGCTCCCGGGACAGCCGTAATTCACCCCTCCACTTT.

V is TRBV20-1 and J is TRBJ1-5; the D is unclear. Trimming stripped 3 bases from V and 2 bases from J, with 8 bases between. In germline, CDR1 is DFQATT, CDR2 SNEGSKA (reference sequence). The CDR3 sequence is 13 residues long. The CDR3 coding sequence is TGCAGTGCTAGTGCCTCAGGCAATCAGCCCCAGCATTTT. Translation: CSASASGNQPQHF.

The chain uses TRBV6-2 or TRBV6-3 and TRBJ2-5, with 9 bases aligning to TRBD2. V lost 7 bases to trimming and J lost 7 bases; unmatched junction nucleotides: 7. Germline V gene sequence: CDR1 MNHEY, CDR2 SVGEGT. The CDR3 loop spans 13 amino acids. The CDR3 region is CASILAGSGTQYF. CDR3 sequence (DNA): TGTGCCAGCATCCTAGCGGGATCCGGGACCCAGTACTTC.

A note on this clonotype: An end of the junction differs from the germline gene, which may be a read error. The rearrangement uses TRBV5-1 and TRBJ1-2, with TRBD1 matching 7 bases. This CDR3 is built from 13 residues. Germline V gene lookup returns CDR1 SGHRS and CDR2 YFSETQ. CDR3 residues: CASSLTFDRAPVF. The DNA for the CDR3 is TGCGCCAGCAGCTTGACCTTTGACAGGGCCCCGGTATTC. The whole variable domain, filled in from reference TRBV5-1 and TRBJ1-2, reads KAGVTQTPRYLIKTRGQQVTLSCSPISGHRSVSWYQQTPGQGLQFLFEYFSETQRNKGNFPGRFSGRQFSNSRSEMNVSTLELGDSALYLCASSLTFDRAPVFGSGTRLTVV.

This clonotype was recorded a few times. The rearrangement joins TRBV12-3 or TRBV12-4 to TRBJ2-6; D ambiguous. This CDR3 region has 15 residues. V lost 5 bases to trimming and J lost 3 bases, with 11 bases between them. In DNA form, the CDR3 reads TGTGCCAGCAGTCCCGACGGGTTTGGGGCCAACGTCCTGACTTTC. It specifies CASSPDGFGANVLTF.

This clonotype was recorded a few times. The chain's CDR3 is CASSPLSLGGAFF. The CDR3 DNA follows: TGTGCCAGCAGCCCGCTCTCGCTCGGGGGGGCTTTCTTT. The chain carries TRBV11-2 and TRBJ1-1; tentative D call: TRBD1 (5 bases). Per the germline V gene, CDR1 is SGHAT and CDR2 is FQNNGV. The V end was cut by 5 bases, the J end by 11 bases, with 18 bases between. This CDR3 contains 13 residues.

A few counts support this clonotype. The rearrangement links TRBV15 to TRBJ1-5, with no clear D. Germline V CDR1 and CDR2: LNHNV, YYDKDF (reference sequence). This CDR3 spans 13 amino acids. V lost 1 base and J lost 9, with 10 bases in between. The CDR3 DNA reads as TGTGCCACCAGCAGAGTCCGCGGAGGGCCCCAGCATTTT. It specifies CATSRVRGGPQHF.